This T cell receptor beta chain was recorded in a study of blood T cell repertoires in COVID-19. Study details: COVID-19 samples from acute and convalescent phases originated in the United States, Italy and Spain.

Authors' analysis steps: Estimated nucleated cell counts came from reference gene primer amplification. Clones were sequenced by immunoSEQ multiplex PCR, and TCRdb holds only the in-frame ones, with some missing. That table supplies the V and J calls and clone size; D and trimming were determined from the DNA. The data contain hundreds of thousands of clones, around nine tenths of them singletons. The length of the CDR3 is 16 residues. Germline CDR1 is LGHDT and CDR2 is YNNKEL (reference sequence). V was clipped by 2 bases and J by 0 bases, with 11 bases between them. Enrolment of Seattle patients took place during active infection, and they were followed longitudinally.

The receptor's source is a woman in her forties or fifties with COVID-19, enrolled during active disease. The rearrangement uses TRBV3-1 (or the pseudogene TRBV3-2) and TRBJ2-4; perhaps TRBD1 as D (6 bases). Sequencing used peripheral blood. In DNA form, the CDR3 reads TGTGCCAGCAGCCAACCAGGGGTTATAGCCAAAAACATTCAGTACTTC. Its protein is CASSQPGVIAKNIQYF.